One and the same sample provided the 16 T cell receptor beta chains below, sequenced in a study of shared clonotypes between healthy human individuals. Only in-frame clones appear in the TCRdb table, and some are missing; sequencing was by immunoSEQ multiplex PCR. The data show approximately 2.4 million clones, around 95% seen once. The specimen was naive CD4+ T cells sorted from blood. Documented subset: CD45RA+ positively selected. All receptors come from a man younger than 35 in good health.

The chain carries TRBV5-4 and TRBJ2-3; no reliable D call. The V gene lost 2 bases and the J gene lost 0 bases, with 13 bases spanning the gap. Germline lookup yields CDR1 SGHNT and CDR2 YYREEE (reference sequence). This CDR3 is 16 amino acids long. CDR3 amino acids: CASSFRLRESTDTQYF. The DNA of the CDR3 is TGTGCCAGCAGCTTCCGCCTAAGGGAAAGCACAGATACGCAGTATTTT.

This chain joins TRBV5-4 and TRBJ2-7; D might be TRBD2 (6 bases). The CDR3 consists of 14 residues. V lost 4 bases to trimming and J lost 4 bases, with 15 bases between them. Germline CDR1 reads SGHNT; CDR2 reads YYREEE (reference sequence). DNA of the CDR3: TGTGCCAGCAGCCCGGTGGAGGGGAGGTACGAGCAGTACTTC. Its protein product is CASSPVEGRYEQYF.

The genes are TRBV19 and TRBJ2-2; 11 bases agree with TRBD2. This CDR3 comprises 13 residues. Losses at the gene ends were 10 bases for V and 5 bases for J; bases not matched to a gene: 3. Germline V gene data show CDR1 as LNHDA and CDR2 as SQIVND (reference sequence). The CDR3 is CATGLAETGELFF. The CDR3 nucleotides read TGTGCCACGGGACTAGCGGAAACCGGGGAGCTGTTTTTT.

CDR3 sequence reads: CASSLAPAGGGSPLHF. Written as DNA, the CDR3 is TGTGCCAGCAGCTTAGCGCCCGCAGGGGGGGGCTCACCCCTCCACTTT. The chain combines TRBV7-6 with TRBJ1-6; 7 bases map to TRBD1. Looked up from germline, CDR1 is SGHVS and CDR2 is FNYEAQ. This CDR3 spans 16 amino acids. The V and J ends lost 0 bases and 10 bases, in that order; junction bases with no gene match: 9.

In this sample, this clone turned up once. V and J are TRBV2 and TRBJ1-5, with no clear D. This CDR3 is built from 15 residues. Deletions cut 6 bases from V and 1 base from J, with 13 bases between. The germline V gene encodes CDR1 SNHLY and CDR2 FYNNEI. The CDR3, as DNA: TGTGCCAGCAGGGGGAGAGCGGGGAGCAATCAGCCCCAGCATTTT. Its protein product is CASRGRAGSNQPQHF. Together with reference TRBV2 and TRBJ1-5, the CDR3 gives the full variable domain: EPEVTQTPSHQVTQMGQEVILRCVPISNHLYFYWYRQILGQKVEFLVSFYNNEISEKSEIFDDQFSVERPDGSNFTLKIRSTKLEDSAMYFCASRGRAGSNQPQHFGDGTRLSIL.

For the CDR3, the DNA is TGCGCCAGCAGCCAATTTGGTGAGCAGTTCTTC. Protein product: CASSQFGEQFF. The V call is TRBV4-3, the J call TRBJ2-1; no firm D call. Trimming pared 2 bases from V and 9 bases from J, leaving 5 bases between. Germline-derived CDR1 and CDR2 are LGHNA and YSLEER. The CDR3 spans 11 residues.

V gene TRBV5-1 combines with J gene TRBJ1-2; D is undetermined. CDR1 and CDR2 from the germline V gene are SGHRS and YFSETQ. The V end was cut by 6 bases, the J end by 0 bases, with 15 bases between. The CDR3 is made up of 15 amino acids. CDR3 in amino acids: CASTPSGRSNYGYTF. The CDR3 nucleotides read TGCGCCAGCACTCCCTCGGGCCGCTCTAACTATGGCTACACCTTC.

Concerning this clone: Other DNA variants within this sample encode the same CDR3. CDR3 nucleotides: TGTGCCAGCAGCTTGGGCCGGGGGTATGGCTACACCTTC. Translation: CASSLGRGYGYTF. The J gene is TRBJ1-2, the V gene TRBV5-4; tentative D call: TRBD1 (5 bases). Per germline, CDR1 SGHNT and CDR2 YYREEE (reference sequence). The length of the CDR3 is 13 residues. Trimming took off 0 bases at V and 5 bases at J, with 8 bases between the two ends.

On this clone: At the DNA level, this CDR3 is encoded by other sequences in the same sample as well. The CDR3 loop is CASRYTDTQYF. CDR3 nucleotides: TGTGCCAGCAGGTACACAGATACGCAGTATTTT. The gene calls are TRBV6-6 and TRBJ2-3; D remains unclear. V gave up 6 bases and J gave up 2 bases, with 3 bases separating them. Germline V gene data show CDR1 as MNHNY and CDR2 as SVGAGI (reference sequence). CDR3 length: 11 residues.

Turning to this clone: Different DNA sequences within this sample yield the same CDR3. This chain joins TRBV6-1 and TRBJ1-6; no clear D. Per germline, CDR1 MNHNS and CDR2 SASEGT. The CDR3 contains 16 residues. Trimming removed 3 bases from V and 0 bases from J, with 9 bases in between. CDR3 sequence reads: CASSEGRSSYNSPLHF. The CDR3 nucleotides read TGTGCCAGCAGTGAGGGCAGAAGCTCCTATAATTCACCCCTCCACTTT.

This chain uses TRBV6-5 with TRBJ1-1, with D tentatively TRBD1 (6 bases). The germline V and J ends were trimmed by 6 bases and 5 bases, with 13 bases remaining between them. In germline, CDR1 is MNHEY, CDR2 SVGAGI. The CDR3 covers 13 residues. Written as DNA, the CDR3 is TGTGCCAGCAGAAGGGGGAGGTGGACTGAAGCTTTCTTT. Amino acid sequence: CASRRGRWTEAFF.

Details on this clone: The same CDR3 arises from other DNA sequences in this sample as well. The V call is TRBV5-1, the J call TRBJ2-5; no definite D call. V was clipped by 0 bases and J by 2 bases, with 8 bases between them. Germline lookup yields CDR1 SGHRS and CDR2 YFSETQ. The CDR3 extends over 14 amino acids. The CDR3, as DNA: TGCGCCAGCAGCTTGGCGTGGGGACAAGAGACCCAGTACTTC. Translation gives CASSLAWGQETQYF.

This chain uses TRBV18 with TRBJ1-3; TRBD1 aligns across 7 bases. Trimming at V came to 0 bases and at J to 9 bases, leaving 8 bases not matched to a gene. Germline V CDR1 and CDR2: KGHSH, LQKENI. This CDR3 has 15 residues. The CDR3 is CASSPPGTVAGTIYF. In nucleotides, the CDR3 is TGTGCCAGCTCACCACCGGGGACAGTGGCGGGCACCATATATTTT.

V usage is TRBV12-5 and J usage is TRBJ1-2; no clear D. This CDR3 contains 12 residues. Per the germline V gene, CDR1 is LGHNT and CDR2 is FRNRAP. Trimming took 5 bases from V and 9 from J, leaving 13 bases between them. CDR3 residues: CASGQDVPSYTF. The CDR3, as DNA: TGTGCTAGTGGTCAGGACGTTCCGAGCTACACCTTC.

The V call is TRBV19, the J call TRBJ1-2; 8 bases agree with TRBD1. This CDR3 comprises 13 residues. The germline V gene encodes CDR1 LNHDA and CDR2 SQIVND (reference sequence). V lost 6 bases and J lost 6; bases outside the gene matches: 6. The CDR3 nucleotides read TGTGCCAGTAGGAGACAGGGGATGGATGGCTACACCTTC. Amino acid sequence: CASRRQGMDGYTF.

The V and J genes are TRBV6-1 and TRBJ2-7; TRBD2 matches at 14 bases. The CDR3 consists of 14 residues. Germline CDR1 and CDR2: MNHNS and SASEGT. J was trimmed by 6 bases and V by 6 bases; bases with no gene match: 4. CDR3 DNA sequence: TGTGCCAGCAGCGCGGGACTAGCGGGGGCCGAGCAGTACTTC. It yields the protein CASSAGLAGAEQYF.